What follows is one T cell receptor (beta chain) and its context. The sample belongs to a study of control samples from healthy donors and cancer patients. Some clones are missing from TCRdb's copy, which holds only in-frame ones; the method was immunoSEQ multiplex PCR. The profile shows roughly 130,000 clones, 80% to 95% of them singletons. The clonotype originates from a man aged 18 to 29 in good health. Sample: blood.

This CDR3 is CASRPTGVGNEQFF. DNA for the CDR3: TGTGCCAGCAGGCCAACAGGGGTGGGAAATGAGCAGTTCTTC. V gene TRBV27 combines with J gene TRBJ2-1, with 7 bases fitting TRBD1. The ends lost 6 bases at V and 7 bases at J; junction bases unmatched: 9. The germline gives CDR1 MNHEY, CDR2 SMNVEV (reference sequence). This CDR3 spans 14 amino acids.